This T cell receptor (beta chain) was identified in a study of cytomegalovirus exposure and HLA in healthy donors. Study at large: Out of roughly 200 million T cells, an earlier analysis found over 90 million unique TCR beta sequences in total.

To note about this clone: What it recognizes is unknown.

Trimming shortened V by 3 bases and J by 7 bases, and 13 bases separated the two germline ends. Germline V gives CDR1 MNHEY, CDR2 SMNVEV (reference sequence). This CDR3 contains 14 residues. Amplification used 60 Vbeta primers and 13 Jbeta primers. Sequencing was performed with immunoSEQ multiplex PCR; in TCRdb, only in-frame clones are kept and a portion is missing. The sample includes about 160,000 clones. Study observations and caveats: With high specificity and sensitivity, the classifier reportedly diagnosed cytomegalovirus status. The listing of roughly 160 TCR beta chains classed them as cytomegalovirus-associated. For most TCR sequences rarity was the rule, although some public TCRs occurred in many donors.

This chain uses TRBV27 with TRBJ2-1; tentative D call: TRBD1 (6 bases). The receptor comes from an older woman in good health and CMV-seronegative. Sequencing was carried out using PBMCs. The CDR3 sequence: CASSFGTFSNEQFF. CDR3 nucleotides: TGTGCCAGCAGTTTCGGGACATTTTCAAATGAGCAGTTCTTC.